The 4 T cell receptor beta chains presented below share a single source sample, sequenced in a study of blood T cells in healthy people across ages (dated by TCRdb to 2014 to 2015). Libraries were constructed by 5' RACE. Sequencing took place on an Illumina HiSeq 2500. The second PCR ran for about 6 to 12 cycles and used a J-beta primer mix along with a sample-barcoded 5' primer. The raw public reads went through TCRdb reprocessing: fastp at Q25, MiXCR clone calling, in-frame beta chains kept. When rows share a CDR3 protein, they turn into one entry using the most common DNA and genes. The sample table lists 850,000 to 1,100,000 distinct CDR3 sequences, 35% to 40% of them with a count of one. The ten largest make up around 14% of the sample. The sequenced material came from blood. The origin of the receptors is a man aged 18 to 30 in good health.

The V call is TRBV12-3 or TRBV12-4, the J call TRBJ1-2, with unresolved D. Trimming stripped 1 base from V and 8 bases from J, with 11 bases between. The CDR3 is made up of 13 amino acids. The CDR3 loop reads CASSLVEGRGYTF. The CDR3 bases are TGTGCCAGCAGTTTAGTCGAGGGTCGCGGCTACACCTTC.

This clonotype was seen at least ten times. The V gene is TRBV10-3, the J gene TRBJ2-5; no clear D gene. Trimming took off 2 bases at V and 2 bases at J, with 18 bases between the two ends. In germline, CDR1 is ENHRY, CDR2 SYGVKD. CDR3 size: 17 residues. This chain's CDR3 is CAISEDAHGRRQETQYF. The CDR3 DNA sequence: TGTGCCATCAGTGAGGACGCTCACGGCAGGCGACAAGAGACCCAGTACTTC.

This chain uses TRBV4-1 with TRBJ1-1; tentative D call: TRBD1 (6 bases). Germline values: CDR1 MGHRA, CDR2 YSYEKL. This CDR3 has 14 amino acids. With 4 bases removed from V and 1 base from J, the gap between germline ends came to 10 bases. For the CDR3, the DNA is TGCGCCAGCAGCCCAACGGGACAGAACACTGAAGCTTTCTTT. This sequence encodes CASSPTGQNTEAFF.

This clonotype was found a few times. The CDR3 DNA reads TGTGCCAGCAGCGAAAGTCGGCTAGAAAACTACAATGAGCAGTTCTTC. Amino acids: CASSESRLENYNEQFF. The chain has TRBV5-6 and TRBJ2-1; D not certain. This CDR3 region has 16 residues. The germline V gene encodes CDR1 SGHDT and CDR2 YYEEEE. V shed 4 bases and J shed 3 bases, with 17 bases lying between them.